The source of this T cell receptor beta chain is a study of blood T cell repertoires in COVID-19. Overall study context: The cDNA or gDNA used as material had been derived from T cells, B-cell-depleted T cells, or PBMCs.

This clone was seen only once. Losses at the gene ends were 0 bases for V and 1 base for J; bases not matched to a gene: 3. CDR1 is SGHRS, CDR2 YFSETQ, per germline. The CDR3 runs 15 residues. Original processing methods: Using reference gene primer amplification, nucleated cell counts were estimated. Profiling relied on immunoSEQ multiplex PCR, and the TCRdb table lists in-frame clones only, not all of them. V and J calls and clone size are given by that table; D and trimming were obtained from the DNA. The table shows tens of thousands of clones, with 70% to 85% occurring only once. This chain joins TRBV5-1 and TRBJ1-1; 7 nucleotides align to TRBD1. This TCR came from a woman in her sixties or seventies with acute or convalescent COVID-19. Material: peripheral blood. The CDR3 spells CASSLVAGGNTEAFF. DNA of the CDR3: TGCGCCAGCAGCTTGGTGGCAGGGGGGAACACTGAAGCTTTCTTT.